The 29 T cell receptor beta chains given below trace back to one sample, sequenced in a study of control samples from healthy donors and cancer patients. The repertoire was sequenced with immunoSEQ multiplex PCR; TCRdb's copy has only in-frame clones and lacks some. The sample yields more than 100,000 clones, 70% to 90% seen once. The specimen was blood. These receptors were collected from a man aged 40-55 years in good health.

This clone was seen more than once but under ten times. The J gene is TRBJ1-5, the V gene TRBV6-5, with a weak D call TRBD1 (5 bases). The germline V and J ends were trimmed by 5 bases and 9 bases, with 14 bases remaining between them. The V gene's germline CDR1 is MNHEY and CDR2 SVGAGI. The CDR3 contains 13 residues. The CDR3 here is CASSRDGRMPQHF. Here the CDR3 DNA reads TGTGCCAGCAGTAGGGACGGCAGGATGCCCCAGCATTTT.

DNA for the CDR3: TGCGCCAGCGGTGGAGGGTACTATGGCTACACCTTC. It codes for CASGGGYYGYTF. The rearrangement uses TRBV5-1 and TRBJ1-2; D is undetermined. The CDR3 length is 12 residues. Germline CDR1 reads SGHRS; CDR2 reads YFSETQ. V dropped 7 bases and J dropped 3 bases, with 10 bases sitting between them.

This clone occurred a few times. The chain recombines TRBV6-1 with TRBJ1-3; D not certain. The CDR3 length is 16 residues. CDR1 MNHNS and CDR2 SASEGT come from the germline V gene. Trimming took off 1 base at V and 3 bases at J, with 13 bases between the two ends. CDR3 amino acids: CASSEVSTGSGNTIYF. In DNA form, the CDR3 reads TGTGCCAGCAGTGAAGTGTCAACGGGGAGTGGAAACACCATATATTTT.

The chain couples TRBV7-9 to TRBJ1-5; 9 bases agree with TRBD1. V dropped 5 bases and J dropped 5; count of bases not matched to a gene: 13. The germline V gene has CDR1 SEHNR and CDR2 FQNEAQ (reference sequence). This CDR3 contains 17 residues. CDR3 sequence (DNA): TGTGCCAGCAGCGCCGGGACAGGGTGGAGGGGGGATCAGCCCCAGCATTTT. The encoded protein is CASSAGTGWRGDQPQHF.

The rearrangement links TRBV6-5 to TRBJ1-2, with 8 positions matching TRBD1. The length of the CDR3 is 14 residues. Losses at the gene ends were 6 bases for V and 3 bases for J; bases not matched to a gene: 6. Germline CDR1 and CDR2: MNHEY and SVGAGI. Here the CDR3 reads CASSQTGAYYGYTF. The CDR3 DNA reads TGTGCCAGCAGCCAGACAGGGGCGTACTATGGCTACACCTTC.

The genes are TRBV6-5 and TRBJ1-2; 7 bases fit TRBD1. The CDR3 runs 16 residues. Germline V gives CDR1 MNHEY, CDR2 SVGAGI. V lost 0 bases to trimming and J lost 6 bases; unmatched junction nucleotides: 10. The CDR3 DNA sequence: TGTGCCAGCAGTTACTCAACACCGGACAGGACGAATGGCTACACCTTC. It yields the protein CASSYSTPDRTNGYTF.

About this clone itself: Other DNA sequences in the sample encode the same CDR3. The chain employs TRBV27 and TRBJ1-5; D might be TRBD1 (5 bases). Trimming stripped 5 bases from V and 1 base from J, with 6 bases between. The CDR3 sequence is 13 residues long. Germline values: CDR1 MNHEY, CDR2 SMNVEV (reference sequence). The CDR3 coding sequence is TGTGCCAGCAGTCGGGACAGCAATCAGCCCCAGCATTTT. It translates to CASSRDSNQPQHF.

This chain connects TRBV9 to TRBJ2-5; D gene unclear. Germline loops: CDR1 SGDLS, CDR2 YYNGEE. V lost 0 bases and J lost 2, with 11 bases in between. CDR3 length: 15 residues. The CDR3, as DNA: TGTGCCAGCAGCGTAGGGCCGGAGCCACAAGAGACCCAGTACTTC. This translates into CASSVGPEPQETQYF.

This clone was observed once. This chain connects TRBV28 to TRBJ1-4; 9 bases match TRBD1. This CDR3 has 15 amino acids. CDR1 is MDHEN and CDR2 is SYDVKM in the germline V gene. V shed 7 bases and J 7 bases; nucleotides not matched to a gene: 10. CDR3 region: CASTPGGQGGEKLFF. CDR3 nucleotide sequence: TGTGCCAGCACCCCCGGGGGACAGGGTGGTGAAAAACTGTTTTTT. The variable domain in full, with the rest retrieved from reference TRBV28 and TRBJ1-4, is DVKVTQSSRYLVKRTGEKVFLECVQDMDHENMFWYRQDPGLGLRLIYFSYDVKMKEKGDIPEGYSVSREKKERFSLILESASTNQTSMYLCASTPGGQGGEKLFFGSGTQLSVL.

The V gene is TRBV19, the J gene TRBJ2-7; 11 nucleotides agree with TRBD1. The CDR3 sequence is 16 residues long. J gave up 1 base and V 5 bases, and 7 bases lay outside the gene matches. Germline loops: CDR1 LNHDA, CDR2 SQIVND (reference sequence). CDR3 loop: CASSPRTGGRSYEQYF. The CDR3 DNA reads TGTGCCAGTAGTCCTAGGACAGGGGGCCGATCCTACGAGCAGTACTTC.

The J gene is TRBJ2-7, the V gene TRBV18; D might be TRBD1 or TRBD2, each matching 5 bases. Trimming pared 3 bases from V and 5 bases from J, leaving 14 bases between. Germline assignment: CDR1 KGHSH and CDR2 LQKENI. The CDR3 is 14 residues long. The CDR3 DNA is TGTGCCAGCTCACCGAGGGTCAGGGAAGACGAGCAGTACTTC. It encodes CASSPRVREDEQYF. Supplemented by reference TRBV18 and TRBJ2-7, the full variable domain reads NAGVMQNPRHLVRRRGQEARLRCSPMKGHSHVYWYRQLPEEGLKFMVYLQKENIIDESGMPKERFSAEFPKEGPSILRIQQVVRGDSAAYFCASSPRVREDEQYFGPGTRLTVT.

This clone showed up just a few times. V gene TRBV5-4 combines with J gene TRBJ1-5; no clear D. The CDR3 consists of 14 residues. Trimming removed 5 bases from V and 3 bases from J, with 12 bases in between. CDR1 is SGHNT, CDR2 YYREEE, per germline (reference sequence). The CDR3 DNA reads as TGTGCCAGCAGTGTAGGGAACTCCAATCAGCCCCAGCATTTT. Residues: CASSVGNSNQPQHF.

This chain uses TRBV7-8 with TRBJ2-7; no reliable D call. The CDR3 spans 12 residues. V dropped 7 bases and J dropped 5 bases, with 12 bases sitting between them. Germline V lookup: CDR1 SGHVS, CDR2 FQNEAQ. DNA for the CDR3: TGTGCCAGCACCCTAGGCAGCCACGAGCAGTACTTC. Amino acid sequence: CASTLGSHEQYF.

The chain carries TRBV7-2 and TRBJ2-1, with TRBD1 as a possible D gene (6 bases). Germline V CDR1 and CDR2: SGHTA, FQGNSA. The CDR3 has 13 residues. V dropped 5 bases and J dropped 5 bases, with 10 bases sitting between them. The chain's CDR3 is CASSRRTDNEQFF. In DNA form, the CDR3 reads TGTGCCAGCAGCAGGAGGACAGACAATGAGCAGTTCTTC.

The CDR3 loop is CATSDWGTGGQETQYF. The CDR3 region has the DNA TGTGCCACCAGTGATTGGGGGACAGGGGGCCAAGAGACCCAGTACTTC. J is TRBJ2-5 and V is TRBV24-1, with 11 bases fitting TRBD1. Trimming removed 2 bases from V and 1 base from J; junction bases left unmatched: 2. Germline V gene sequence: CDR1 KGHDR, CDR2 SFDVKD. This CDR3 has 16 residues.

This clone was counted only a few times. V gene TRBV7-3 combines with J gene TRBJ2-3; 8 positions agree with TRBD2. V trimming: 4 bases; J trimming: 6 bases; junction bases outside the gene matches: 9. Germline V gene lookup returns CDR1 SGHTA and CDR2 FQGTGA. The CDR3 has 15 residues. CDR3 DNA: TGTGCCAGCAGCTCCCTCGGGTTAGCGGGGGATACGCAGTATTTT. Its translation is CASSSLGLAGDTQYF.

V and J are TRBV5-6 and TRBJ1-3, with D possibly TRBD1 on 5 matching bases. The CDR3 covers 15 residues. V lost 4 bases, J lost 4 bases, and 15 bases lay in between. Per the germline V gene, CDR1 is SGHDT and CDR2 is YYEEEE. CDR3 bases: TGTGCCAGCAGCCCAACCTTAGGGGACGGAAACACCATATATTTT. Encoded protein: CASSPTLGDGNTIYF.

The chain has TRBV9 and TRBJ2-1; 11 bases are a match to TRBD2. Germline trimming cut 4 bases from V and 2 bases from J; bases unmatched to any gene: 8. This CDR3 is built from 17 residues. CDR1 is SGDLS, CDR2 YYNGEE, per germline. The CDR3 sequence: CASSLRLAGMAYNEQFF. CDR3 DNA sequence: TGTGCCAGCAGCTTAAGACTAGCGGGGATGGCCTACAATGAGCAGTTCTTC.

The J gene is TRBJ1-6, the V gene TRBV15; 7 bases are a match to TRBD1. The CDR3 loop spans 15 amino acids. Germline V gene lookup returns CDR1 LNHNV and CDR2 YYDKDF (reference sequence). The trim removed 0 bases at V and 6 bases at J, leaving 2 bases unmatched. CDR3 region: CATSREHRGNSPLHF. The DNA of the CDR3 is TGTGCCACCAGCAGAGAGCACAGGGGTAATTCACCCCTCCACTTT.

V and J are TRBV7-2 and TRBJ2-5, with D tentatively TRBD1 (6 bases). Trimming stripped 5 bases from V and 3 bases from J, with 10 bases between. CDR1 SGHTA and CDR2 FQGNSA come from the germline V gene. CDR3 length: 13 residues. CDR3 loop: CASSRDTKETQYF. The CDR3 DNA reads TGTGCCAGCAGCAGGGACACAAAAGAGACCCAGTACTTC.

V gene TRBV5-1 combines with J gene TRBJ2-2; no definite D call. CDR3 length: 15 residues. V lost 6 bases, J lost 0 bases, and 12 bases lay in between. Germline loops: CDR1 SGHRS, CDR2 YFSETQ. CDR3 nucleotide sequence: TGCGCCAGCACCGGGCTGGCGACGAACACCGGGGAGCTGTTTTTT. Amino acid sequence: CASTGLATNTGELFF.

This chain uses TRBV6-6 with TRBJ2-7, with D tentatively TRBD2 (7 bases). From germline, CDR1 is MNHNY and CDR2 SVGAGI (reference sequence). V shed 0 bases and J shed 2 bases, with 14 bases lying between them. The CDR3 length is 16 residues. The CDR3 here is CASSYSGGATTYEQYF. CDR3 coding DNA: TGTGCCAGCAGTTACTCGGGGGGGGCCACGACCTACGAGCAGTACTTC.

The chain links TRBV24-1 to TRBJ2-1; 9 bases agree with TRBD1. The germline V gene has CDR1 KGHDR and CDR2 SFDVKD. The CDR3 length is 16 residues. Trimming cost V 4 bases and J 4 bases; bases outside gene matches: 7. The chain's CDR3 is CATSETGGARYNEQFF. CDR3 DNA: TGTGCCACCAGTGAAACAGGGGGCGCGAGGTACAATGAGCAGTTCTTC.

This clone was seen more than once but under ten times. The rearrangement uses TRBV5-1 and TRBJ2-1; maybe TRBD1 (6 bases). Germline V gene lookup returns CDR1 SGHRS and CDR2 YFSETQ. The length of the CDR3 is 12 residues. V lost 2 bases and J 11 bases, leaving 11 bases between the germline ends. This chain's CDR3 is CASSFGQQQQFF. CDR3 bases: TGCGCCAGCAGCTTTGGACAGCAACAGCAGTTCTTC.

The rearrangement joins TRBV6-1 to TRBJ1-5, with no clear D. V gave up 1 base and J gave up 7 bases, with 8 bases separating them. This CDR3 is 13 amino acids long. In germline, CDR1 is MNHNS, CDR2 SASEGT. The CDR3 DNA sequence: TGTGCCAGCAGTGAAGTATGGGCCCAGCCCCAGCATTTT. As protein: CASSEVWAQPQHF.

The gene calls are TRBV7-9 and TRBJ2-6; no clear D gene. The CDR3 totals 14 residues. CDR1 SEHNR and CDR2 FQNEAQ come from the germline V gene (reference sequence). The germline V and J ends were trimmed by 3 bases and 1 base, with 4 bases remaining between them. The CDR3 reads CASSFGSGANVLTF. The CDR3 bases are TGTGCCAGCAGCTTTGGTTCTGGGGCCAACGTCCTGACTTTC. The full variable domain, in which reference TRBV7-9 and TRBJ2-6 provide the parts outside the CDR3, is DTGVSQNPRHKITKRGQNVTFRCDPISEHNRLYWYRQTLGQGPEFLTYFQNEAQLEKSRLLSDRFSAERPKGSFSTLEIQRTEQGDSAMYLCASSFGSGANVLTFGAGSRLTVL.

In this sample, this clone turned up once. Other DNA sequences from this sample encode an identical CDR3 as well. The chain employs TRBV14 and TRBJ1-1, with D unclear. V was trimmed by 4 bases and J by 1 base, leaving 7 bases between them. There are 13 residues in the CDR3. The germline V gene encodes CDR1 SGHDN and CDR2 FVKESK. In nucleotides, the CDR3 is TGTGCCAGCAGCCGCCAGGAGAACACTGAAGCTTTCTTT. As protein: CASSRQENTEAFF.

The V gene is TRBV5-1, the J gene TRBJ1-3; unclear D gene. Trimming took 0 bases from V and 4 from J, leaving 8 bases between them. The length of the CDR3 is 14 residues. Per germline, CDR1 SGHRS and CDR2 YFSETQ. The CDR3 protein is CASSLDALGNTIYF. Here the CDR3 DNA reads TGCGCCAGCAGCTTGGACGCACTAGGAAACACCATATATTTT. The complete variable domain, with remaining parts taken from reference TRBV5-1 and TRBJ1-3, reads KAGVTQTPRYLIKTRGQQVTLSCSPISGHRSVSWYQQTPGQGLQFLFEYFSETQRNKGNFPGRFSGRQFSNSRSEMNVSTLELGDSALYLCASSLDALGNTIYFGEGSWLTVV.

The rearrangement joins TRBV2 to TRBJ1-1; a possible D gene is TRBD1 (5 bases). This CDR3 region has 13 residues. Trimming took off 4 bases at V and 2 bases at J, with 8 bases between the two ends. CDR1 is SNHLY and CDR2 is FYNNEI in the germline V gene. CDR3 bases: TGTGCCAGCAGTGGGACACCTAACACTGAAGCTTTCTTT. It encodes CASSGTPNTEAFF.